These 24 T cell receptor beta chains were all obtained from the same sample, sequenced in a study of T cells after yellow fever vaccination. TCRdb ran MiXCR on the 5' RACE reads and lists one entry per CDR3 protein. The table shows around 310,000 distinct CDR3 sequences, with around 4% occurring only once. This specimen was PBMCs, taken on the day of the yellow fever booster vaccination. Receptors originate from a man between 18 and 35 years old who received the YFV17D yellow fever vaccine.

The genes are TRBV11-2 and TRBJ1-1; D possibly corresponds to TRBD1 (5 bases). V dropped 0 bases and J dropped 11 bases, with 16 bases sitting between them. Germline V lookup: CDR1 SGHAT, CDR2 FQNNGV. The CDR3 is made up of 14 amino acids. This CDR3 is CASSLDPGSSLAFF. As DNA, the CDR3 is TGTGCCAGCAGCTTAGATCCAGGGTCATCTTTGGCTTTCTTT.

This clonotype was seen ten or more times. The chain employs TRBV10-3 and TRBJ1-5; D might be TRBD1 (5 bases). CDR1 is ENHRY and CDR2 is SYGVKD in the germline V gene. This CDR3 contains 15 residues. V lost 0 bases, J lost 6 bases, and 12 bases lay in between. CDR3 protein: CAISESTVGRQPQHF. For the CDR3, the DNA is TGTGCCATCAGTGAGTCGACAGTGGGCCGTCAGCCCCAGCATTTT.

The gene calls are TRBV19 and TRBJ2-6, with D tentatively TRBD1 or TRBD2 (5 bases each). This CDR3 is built from 20 residues. The germline V gene encodes CDR1 LNHDA and CDR2 SQIVND (reference sequence). V was shortened by 2 bases and J by 1 base, with 21 bases between the two germline ends. For the CDR3, the DNA is TGTGCCAGTAGTATATTGAGTGGTGTGGGACGCCTGTCTGGGGCCAACGTCCTGACTTTC. As protein: CASSILSGVGRLSGANVLTF.

This clonotype was observed at least ten times. The chain recombines TRBV7-8 with TRBJ2-7, with 8 bases lining up with TRBD1. This CDR3 is 13 amino acids long. Germline values: CDR1 SGHVS, CDR2 FQNEAQ. V gave up 4 bases and J gave up 7 bases; unmatched junction bases: 6. The CDR3, as DNA: TGTGCCAGCAGCTCCGGACAGGGTGGGGAGCAGTACGTC. Its protein is CASSSGQGGEQYV.

The V gene is TRBV3-1, the J gene TRBJ1-1; no clear D. The CDR3 totals 17 residues. V was trimmed by 0 bases and J by 1 base, leaving 15 bases between them. Germline loops: CDR1 LGHDT, CDR2 YNNKEL (reference sequence). This CDR3 reads CASSQELFGQANTEAFF. As DNA, the CDR3 is TGTGCCAGCAGCCAAGAGCTGTTCGGGCAGGCGAACACTGAAGCTTTCTTT.

The sample holds many counts of this clonotype. The rearrangement links TRBV24-1 to TRBJ2-3, with 7 bases that match TRBD2. The CDR3 spans 13 residues. Germline-derived CDR1 and CDR2 are KGHDR and SFDVKD. V lost 7 bases to trimming and J lost 6 bases; unmatched junction nucleotides: 6. The CDR3 protein is CATSGGFLDTQYF. In nucleotides, the CDR3 is TGTGCCACCAGCGGGGGGTTTTTGGATACGCAGTATTTT.

This rearrangement joins TRBV12-3 or TRBV12-4 to TRBJ1-4; D call uncertain. This CDR3 is built from 14 residues. The V end lost 6 bases, the J end lost 7 bases, and 15 bases lay between the germline ends. The CDR3 DNA reads TGTGCCAGCAGCCCACGGGCCTGGGGTGAAAAACTGTTTTTT. Translation: CASSPRAWGEKLFF.

This clonotype was seen only a few times. V usage is TRBV5-1 and J usage is TRBJ2-1, with TRBD2 matching 12 bases. Germline V gene lookup returns CDR1 SGHRS and CDR2 YFSETQ. The junction had 4 bases not matched to a gene; V was cut back by 2 bases and J by 7 bases. The CDR3 totals 15 residues. The CDR3 DNA reads TGCGCCAGCAGCTTTGCTAGCGGGGGGGCTAATGAGCAGTTCTTC. Translation gives CASSFASGGANEQFF.

This clonotype showed up many times. The J gene is TRBJ2-7, the V gene TRBV5-1, with 8 bases aligning to TRBD2. CDR1 and CDR2 (germline): SGHRS, YFSETQ. The trim removed 5 bases at V and 6 bases at J, leaving 13 bases unmatched. The CDR3 has 15 amino acids. Here the CDR3 DNA reads TGCGCCAGCAGTATCGGGGGGGGCCATCTCCTCGAGCAGTACTTC. It specifies CASSIGGGHLLEQYF.

The sample holds many counts of this clonotype. The V and J genes are TRBV5-1 and TRBJ1-1; no definite D call. Between the trimmed V and J ends, which lost 0 bases and 1 base, there was a span of 10 bases. This CDR3 has 15 amino acids. Germline CDR1 SGHRS, CDR2 YFSETQ. DNA of the CDR3: TGCGCCAGCAGCTTGGTCCGGGCAGAGAACACTGAAGCTTTCTTT. Its translation is CASSLVRAENTEAFF.

The CDR3 is CAWSVETQYF. CDR3 sequence (DNA): TGTGCCTGGAGTGTTGAAACGCAGTATTTT. The rearrangement joins TRBV30 to TRBJ2-3; D unclear. Germline values: CDR1 GTSNPN, CDR2 SVGIG (reference sequence). The V end lost 0 bases, the J end lost 9 bases, and 4 bases lay between the germline ends. This CDR3 is built from 10 residues. The full variable domain, its missing parts supplied by reference TRBV30 and TRBJ2-3, is SQTIHQWPATLVQPVGSPLSLECTVEGTSNPNLYWYRQAAGRGLQLLFYSVGIGQISSEVPQNLSASRPQDRQFILSSKKLLLSDSGFYLCAWSVETQYFGPGTRLTVL.

In its sample, this clonotype was seen a few times. The chain carries TRBV7-2 and TRBJ2-5; D gene unclear. V shed 3 bases and J shed 3 bases, with 17 bases lying between them. CDR1 and CDR2 (germline): SGHTA, FQGNSA. The CDR3 extends over 16 amino acids. The CDR3 reads CASSFVFDSWEETQYF. CDR3 bases: TGTGCCAGCAGCTTCGTCTTCGACTCATGGGAAGAGACCCAGTACTTC.

This clonotype showed up many times. The chain uses TRBV29-1 and TRBJ1-5; 10 positions match TRBD1. Per germline, CDR1 SQVTM and CDR2 ANQGSEA. This CDR3 is built from 14 residues. Unmatched junction bases numbered 9, after V lost 4 bases and J lost 9 bases. CDR3: CSVAPGQGSGPQHF. The CDR3 DNA sequence: TGCAGCGTTGCCCCGGGACAGGGGAGTGGGCCCCAGCATTTT.

This clonotype appeared many times. This chain uses TRBV6-5 with TRBJ2-7, with 7 bases lining up with TRBD1. CDR3 length: 15 amino acids. From germline, CDR1 is MNHEY and CDR2 SVGAGI. V was pared by 6 bases and J by 4 bases, with 12 bases of the junction left unmatched. The CDR3 loop is CASSSDPGQTYEQYF. In DNA, the CDR3 is TGTGCCAGCAGCTCCGATCCGGGACAGACATACGAGCAGTACTTC.

The chain employs TRBV4-1 and TRBJ1-5; the D gene is possibly TRBD1 (5 bases). The V gene lost 4 bases and the J gene lost 3 bases, with 13 bases spanning the gap. From germline, CDR1 is MGHRA and CDR2 YSYEKL. CDR3 length: 15 residues. The CDR3 coding sequence is TGCGCCAGCAGCCCCCGGCTCGGGACCAATCAGCCCCAGCATTTT. Its translation: CASSPRLGTNQPQHF.

There are many counts of this clonotype. The chain has TRBV5-1 and TRBJ2-7; D gene unclear. Germline V gene sequence: CDR1 SGHRS, CDR2 YFSETQ. The CDR3 contains 13 residues. V shed 4 bases and J shed 7 bases, with 15 bases lying between them. The CDR3 loop reads CASSAHFGREQYF. DNA of the CDR3: TGCGCCAGCAGCGCCCACTTCGGTAGGGAGCAGTACTTC.

There are many counts of this clonotype. V is TRBV7-9 and J is TRBJ1-1; D is uncertain. Deletions cut 5 bases from V and 1 base from J, with 11 bases between. The CDR3 is 14 residues long. The V gene's germline CDR1 is SEHNR and CDR2 FQNEAQ (reference sequence). CDR3 sequence reads: CASSPGPQNTEAFF. The CDR3 DNA follows: TGTGCCAGCAGCCCCGGGCCGCAGAACACTGAAGCTTTCTTT.

The chain combines TRBV21-1 with TRBJ2-7; no check of the table's D call, TRBD2, against the DNA was made. TRBV21-1 is flagged as a pseudogene. The CDR3 runs 16 residues. CDR3 loop: CASSPLRGRINYEQYV. CDR3 DNA: TGTGCCAGCAGCCCCCTTAGGGGGAGGATAAACTACGAGCAGTACGTC.

This chain joins TRBV30 and TRBJ1-6; no reliable D call. The CDR3 runs 12 residues. Per germline, CDR1 GTSNPN and CDR2 SVGIG (reference sequence). The CDR3 coding sequence is TGTGGGCTGAGGAGGGAAAATTCACCCCTCCACTTT. Its protein product is CGLRRENSPLHF.

V gene TRBV12-3 or TRBV12-4 combines with J gene TRBJ2-2; 11 bases fit TRBD1. Trimming at V came to 7 bases and at J to 5 bases, leaving 12 bases not matched to a gene. There are 17 residues in the CDR3. Here the CDR3 reads CASTIRSGTGGTGELFF. DNA of the CDR3: TGTGCCAGCACCATAAGATCCGGGACAGGGGGTACCGGGGAGCTGTTTTTT.

In its sample, this clonotype was seen many times. V is TRBV24-1 and J is TRBJ2-1, with a tentative D call TRBD2 (7 bases). The CDR3 has 17 residues. Germline CDR1 and CDR2: KGHDR and SFDVKD. Trimming removed 5 bases at V and 7 bases at J, with 23 bases between. The CDR3 coding sequence is TGTGCCACCAGTGGTCCCACGGGGGGCCCTCGGGGGAATGAGCAGTTCTTC. Protein product: CATSGPTGGPRGNEQFF.

This clonotype was observed many times. This sequence joins TRBV18 and TRBJ2-7, with 7 bases that match TRBD2. Trimming at V came to 6 bases and at J to 3 bases, leaving 11 bases not matched to a gene. The CDR3 length is 15 residues. Germline assignment: CDR1 KGHSH and CDR2 LQKENI. The DNA of the CDR3 is TGTGCCAGCTCCCCCAGTGGACTAGGCTACTACGAGCAGTACGTC. It is translated as CASSPSGLGYYEQYV.

Ten or more counts support this clonotype. The chain links TRBV10-1 to TRBJ2-7; the D is unclear. Germline V gives CDR1 WNHNN, CDR2 SYGVQD (reference sequence). Trimming cost V 6 bases and J 1 base, with 7 bases left between them. This CDR3 contains 12 residues. CDR3 nucleotide sequence: TGCGCCAGCAGAGGCAGATCCTACGAGCAGTACTTC. This encodes CASRGRSYEQYF.

This clonotype was seen only a few times. The chain links TRBV6-5 to TRBJ1-1, with a weak D call TRBD1 (5 bases). V was trimmed by 0 bases and J by 0 bases, leaving 8 bases between them. CDR3 length: 15 residues. CDR1 and CDR2 (germline): MNHEY, SVGAGI. As DNA, the CDR3 is TGTGCCAGCAGTTACTCGAGACAGCTGAACACTGAAGCTTTCTTT. Translated: CASSYSRQLNTEAFF.